The 14 T cell receptor beta chains below come from one sample, sequenced in a study of Graves' ophthalmopathy and Graves' hyperthyroidism. Researchers took RNA transcripts and amplified TCR beta CDR3 regions from them. First-round RT-PCR employed HTBI primers, with a second-round multiplex PCR after it. TCRdb itself ran the multiplex PCR reads through MiXCR, one entry per CDR3 protein. In the table there are under 350,000 distinct CDR3 sequences, roughly 15% of which are singletons. The sample comprised peripheral blood. These receptors came from an adult man with Graves' ophthalmopathy.

CDR3 region: CASRGPGRDEQYF. The CDR3 DNA follows: TGTGCCAGCAGGGGACCCGGGAGGGACGAGCAGTACTTC. The gene calls are TRBV6-1 and TRBJ2-7; 8 nucleotides align to TRBD2. V trimming: 6 bases; J trimming: 5 bases; junction bases outside the gene matches: 6. Germline CDR1 reads MNHNS; CDR2 reads SASEGT. The CDR3 extends over 13 amino acids.

This chain links TRBV20-1 with TRBJ2-5; 12 positions agree with TRBD2. Germline CDR1 DFQATT, CDR2 SNEGSKA (reference sequence). This CDR3 has 15 residues. V trimming: 3 bases; J trimming: 5 bases; junction bases outside the gene matches: 7. The CDR3 bases are TGCAGTGCTAGTAGACTAGCGGGAGCATTGGAGACCCAGTACTTC. Protein sequence: CSASRLAGALETQYF.

This clonotype was recorded at least ten times. This chain joins TRBV30 and TRBJ1-1; D gene uncertain. V was cut by 4 bases and J by 0 bases, with 6 bases left in between. CDR1 GTSNPN and CDR2 SVGIG come from the germline V gene (reference sequence). This CDR3 has 12 residues. The CDR3 nucleotides are TGTGCCTGGATCCGGCTGAACACTGAAGCTTTCTTT. Translating gives CAWIRLNTEAFF. Using reference TRBV30 and TRBJ1-1 for the parts outside the CDR3, the full variable domain is SQTIHQWPATLVQPVGSPLSLECTVEGTSNPNLYWYRQAAGRGLQLLFYSVGIGQISSEVPQNLSASRPQDRQFILSSKKLLLSDSGFYLCAWIRLNTEAFFGQGTRLTVV.

This clonotype was counted many times. The CDR3: CASGSRRLAGLYEQYF. Written as DNA, the CDR3 is TGTGCCAGCGGGTCTCGTCGGCTGGCCGGTTTGTACGAGCAGTACTTC. This chain joins TRBV6-1 and TRBJ2-7; D not resolved. Trimming took off 8 bases at V and 4 bases at J, with 24 bases between the two ends. This CDR3 comprises 16 residues. Per the germline V gene, CDR1 is MNHNS and CDR2 is SASEGT.

The chain recombines TRBV28 with TRBJ2-4; 15 bases are shared with TRBD2. Germline lookup yields CDR1 MDHEN and CDR2 SYDVKM. The V gene end was trimmed by 6 bases and the J gene end by 0 bases; junction bases not matched to a gene: 9. The CDR3 loop spans 19 amino acids. The CDR3 region has the DNA TGTGCCAGCAGATCTTACGGGACTAGCGGGGGGATAGCCAAAAACATTCAGTACTTC. This sequence encodes CASRSYGTSGGIAKNIQYF.

The table lists this clonotype with many counts. V and J are TRBV29-1 and TRBJ2-7; 9 bases are a match to TRBD1. After removal of 6 bases from V and 3 bases from J, the junction contained 9 bases not matched to a gene. This CDR3 spans 14 amino acids. The germline CDR1 and CDR2 sequences are SQVTM and ANQGSEA. DNA of the CDR3: TGCAGCGTAGCAACCGGGACAGGGCTCTACGAGCAGTACTTC. This codes for CSVATGTGLYEQYF.

In its sample, this clonotype was seen many times. The V gene is TRBV4-1, the J gene TRBJ1-2; 9 positions agree with TRBD1. Germline CDR1 reads MGHRA; CDR2 reads YSYEKL. The CDR3 length is 16 residues. V lost 7 bases, J lost 0 bases, and 9 bases stayed unmatched. The DNA of the CDR3 is TGCGCCAGCAAGGGGACAGGGATCCAACCTAACTATGGCTACACCTTC. Translation: CASKGTGIQPNYGYTF.

This clonotype was counted at least ten times. V gene TRBV12-3 or TRBV12-4 combines with J gene TRBJ1-1; D not resolved. Trimming stripped 0 bases from V and 0 bases from J, with 8 bases between. CDR3 length: 15 amino acids. CDR3 nucleotide sequence: TGTGCCAGCAGTTTAGCGCCCGTCCTGAACACTGAAGCTTTCTTT. Its protein is CASSLAPVLNTEAFF.

The chain carries TRBV6-2 or TRBV6-3 and TRBJ2-7; D is perhaps TRBD2 (7 bases). V gave up 4 bases and J gave up 4 bases, with 14 bases separating them. CDR3 length: 14 amino acids. Per the germline V gene, CDR1 is MNHEY and CDR2 is SVGEGT. CDR3 residues: CASSLGGRKYEQYF. The DNA for the CDR3 is TGTGCCAGCAGTTTGGGGGGGCGAAAATACGAGCAGTACTTC.

This clonotype was counted ten times or more. V is TRBV6-5 and J is TRBJ2-7; 7 bases align to TRBD2. The CDR3 loop spans 17 amino acids. V was clipped by 2 bases and J by 3 bases; unmatched bases: 13. Germline assignment: CDR1 MNHEY and CDR2 SVGAGI. CDR3 loop: CASSYKRGRGGLYEQYF. In nucleotides, the CDR3 is TGTGCCAGCAGTTACAAGCGTGGGAGGGGTGGGCTCTACGAGCAGTACTTC.

The chain recombines TRBV6-1 with TRBJ1-1, with unresolved D. Deletions cut 7 bases from V and 5 bases from J, with 17 bases between. This CDR3 region has 14 residues. CDR1 is MNHNS, CDR2 SASEGT, per germline. The CDR3 reads CASTPRRDSTEAFF. The CDR3 coding sequence is TGTGCCAGCACCCCCCGGAGGGATAGTACTGAAGCTTTCTTT.

The chain recombines TRBV11-2 with TRBJ1-1, with a tentative D call TRBD1 (6 bases). The CDR3 has 15 amino acids. Per germline, CDR1 SGHAT and CDR2 FQNNGV. V lost 0 bases and J 1 base, leaving 9 bases between the germline ends. CDR3 sequence: CASSLDHRENTEAFF. In nucleotides, the CDR3 is TGTGCCAGCAGCTTAGATCACAGGGAGAACACTGAAGCTTTCTTT.

The sample holds many counts of this clonotype. This chain connects TRBV20-1 to TRBJ2-7, with no clear D. The germline gives CDR1 DFQATT, CDR2 SNEGSKA (reference sequence). Trimming pared 8 bases from V and 0 bases from J, leaving 17 bases between. The CDR3 spans 14 residues. DNA of the CDR3: TGCAGTACAACAGCCCGCCGTAACTCCTACGAGCAGTACTTC. This sequence encodes CSTTARRNSYEQYF.

At least ten counts were recorded for this clonotype. The chain joins TRBV20-1 to TRBJ2-5; 9 bases align to TRBD1. Germline CDR1 is DFQATT and CDR2 is SNEGSKA (reference sequence). The CDR3 is 15 amino acids. V trimming: 0 bases; J trimming: 13 bases; junction bases outside the gene matches: 15. The CDR3 coding sequence is TGCAGTGCTAGAGATCGGGACAGGGATGAGGACCCGCGGTACTTC. Amino acids: CSARDRDRDEDPRYF.